There are many counts of the clone carrying this T cell receptor beta chain. Purified naive CD4+ T cells were depleted of CD25+ Tregs. Full-length variable regions came from constant-region reverse primers plus semi-nested Nested Universal Primer A PCR. Via MiXCR, TCRdb re-called the 5' RACE reads, giving one row per CDR3 protein. The sample includes some 54,000 distinct CDR3 sequences, 15% to 20% seen only once; the top ten take approximately 2.3%. Sequencing was performed on naive CD4+ T cells sorted from blood. Subset specified: naive CD4+ T cells, CD4+CD45RA+CD25-. This clonotype was sampled from a female donor with breast cancer.

CDR3 protein: CASSYDSRGYGYTF. CDR3 in DNA: TGTGCCAGCAGTTACGACTCCAGGGGTTATGGCTACACCTTC. V and J are TRBV6-5 and TRBJ1-2; a weak D match, TRBD1 (6 bases). Trimming pared 2 bases from V and 5 bases from J, leaving 12 bases between. The CDR3 is 14 residues long. CDR1 MNHEY and CDR2 SVGAGI come from the germline V gene.